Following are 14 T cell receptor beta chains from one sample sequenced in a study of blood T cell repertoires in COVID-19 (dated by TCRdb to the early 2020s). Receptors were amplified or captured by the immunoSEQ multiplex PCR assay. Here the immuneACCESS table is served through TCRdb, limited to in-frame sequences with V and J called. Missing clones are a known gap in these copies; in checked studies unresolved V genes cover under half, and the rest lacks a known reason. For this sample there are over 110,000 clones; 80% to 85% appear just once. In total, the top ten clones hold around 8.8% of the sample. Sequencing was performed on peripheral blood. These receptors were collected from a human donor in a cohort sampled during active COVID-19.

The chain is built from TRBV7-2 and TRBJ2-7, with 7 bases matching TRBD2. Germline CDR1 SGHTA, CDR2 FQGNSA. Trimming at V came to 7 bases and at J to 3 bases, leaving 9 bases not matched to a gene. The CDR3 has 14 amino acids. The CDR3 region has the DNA TGTGCCAGCAACCCGACGGGGACTAACTACGAGCAGTACTTC. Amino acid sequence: CASNPTGTNYEQYF.

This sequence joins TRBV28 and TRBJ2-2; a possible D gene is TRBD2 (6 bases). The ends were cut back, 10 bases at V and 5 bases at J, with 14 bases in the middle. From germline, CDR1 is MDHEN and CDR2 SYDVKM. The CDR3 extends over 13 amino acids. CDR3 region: CAIARRATGELFF. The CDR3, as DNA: TGTGCCATCGCGAGGAGGGCGACCGGGGAGCTGTTTTTT.

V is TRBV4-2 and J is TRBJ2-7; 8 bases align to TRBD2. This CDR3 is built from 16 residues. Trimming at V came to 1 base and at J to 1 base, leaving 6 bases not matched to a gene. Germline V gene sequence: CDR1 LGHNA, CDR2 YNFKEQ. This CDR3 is CASSQAVSSGSYEQYF. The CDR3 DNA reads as TGTGCCAGCAGCCAAGCGGTTTCTAGCGGGTCCTACGAGCAGTACTTC.

Here the CDR3 reads CASNAATSGHEQFF. Written as DNA, the CDR3 is TGTGCCAGCAACGCTGCTACTAGCGGTCATGAGCAGTTCTTC. The chain uses TRBV7-6 and TRBJ2-1; 8 bases fit TRBD2. With V trimmed by 7 bases and J by 8 bases, 10 bases remained unmatched. CDR3 length: 14 residues. From germline, CDR1 is SGHVS and CDR2 FNYEAQ. Variable domain in full (rest from reference TRBV7-6 and TRBJ2-1): GAGVSQSPRYKVTKRGQDVALRCDPISGHVSLYWYRQALGQGPEFLTYFNYEAQQDKSGLPNDRFSAERPEGSISTLTIQRTEQRDSAMYRCASNAATSGHEQFFGPGTRLTVL.

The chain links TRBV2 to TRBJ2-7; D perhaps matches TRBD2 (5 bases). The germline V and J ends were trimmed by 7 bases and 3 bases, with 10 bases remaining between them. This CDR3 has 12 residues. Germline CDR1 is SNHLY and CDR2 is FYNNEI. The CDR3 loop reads CASTGRLYEQYF. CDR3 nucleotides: TGTGCCAGCACGGGGAGACTCTACGAGCAGTACTTC.

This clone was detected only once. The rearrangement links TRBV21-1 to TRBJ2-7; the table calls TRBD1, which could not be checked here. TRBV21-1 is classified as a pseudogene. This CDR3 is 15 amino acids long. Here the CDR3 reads CASSKGQSSPYEQYF. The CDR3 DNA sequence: TGTGCCAGCAGCAAAGGACAGTCCTCCCCTTACGAGCAGTACTTC.

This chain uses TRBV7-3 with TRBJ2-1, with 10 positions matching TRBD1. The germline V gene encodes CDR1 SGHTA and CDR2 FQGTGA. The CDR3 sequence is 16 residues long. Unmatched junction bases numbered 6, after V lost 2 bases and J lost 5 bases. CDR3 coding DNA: TGTGCCAGCAGCTTAGTTGGGACAGGGGTTCACAATGAGCAGTTCTTC. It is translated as CASSLVGTGVHNEQFF. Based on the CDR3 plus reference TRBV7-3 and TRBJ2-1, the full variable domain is GAGVSQTPSNKVTEKGKYVELRCDPISGHTALYWYRQSLGQGPEFLIYFQGTGAADDSGLPNDRFFAVRPEGSVSTLKIQRTERGDSAVYLCASSLVGTGVHNEQFFGPGTRLTVL.

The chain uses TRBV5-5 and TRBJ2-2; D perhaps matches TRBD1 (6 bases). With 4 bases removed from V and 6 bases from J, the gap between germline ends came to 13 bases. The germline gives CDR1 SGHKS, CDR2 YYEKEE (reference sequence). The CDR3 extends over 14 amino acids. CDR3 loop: CASSPWTVPGELFF. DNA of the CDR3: TGTGCCAGCAGCCCATGGACAGTTCCCGGGGAGCTGTTTTTT.

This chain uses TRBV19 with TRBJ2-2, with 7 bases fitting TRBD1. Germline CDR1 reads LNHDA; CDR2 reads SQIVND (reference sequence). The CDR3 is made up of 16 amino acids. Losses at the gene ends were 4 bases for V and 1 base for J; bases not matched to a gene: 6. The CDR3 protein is CASSTTGSGNTGELFF. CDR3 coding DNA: TGTGCCAGTAGTACGACAGGGTCGGGGAACACCGGGGAGCTGTTTTTT. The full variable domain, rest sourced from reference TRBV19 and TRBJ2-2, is DGGITQSPKYLFRKEGQNVTLSCEQNLNHDAMYWYRQDPGQGLRLIYYSQIVNDFQKGDIAEGYSVSREKKESFPLTVTSAQKNPTAFYLCASSTTGSGNTGELFFGEGSRLTVL.

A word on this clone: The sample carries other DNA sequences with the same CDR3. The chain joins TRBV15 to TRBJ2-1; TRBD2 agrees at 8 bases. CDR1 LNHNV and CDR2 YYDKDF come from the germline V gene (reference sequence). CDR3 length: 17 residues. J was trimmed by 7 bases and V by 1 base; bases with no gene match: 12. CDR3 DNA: TGTGCCACCAGCAGAGTTCCCGGGACTAGGGGTGATAATGAGCAGTTCTTC. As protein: CATSRVPGTRGDNEQFF. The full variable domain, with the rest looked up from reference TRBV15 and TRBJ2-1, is DAMVIQNPRYQVTQFGKPVTLSCSQTLNHNVMYWYQQKSSQAPKLLFHYYDKDFNNEADTPDNFQSRRPNTSFCFLDIRSPGLGDTAMYLCATSRVPGTRGDNEQFFGPGTRLTVL.

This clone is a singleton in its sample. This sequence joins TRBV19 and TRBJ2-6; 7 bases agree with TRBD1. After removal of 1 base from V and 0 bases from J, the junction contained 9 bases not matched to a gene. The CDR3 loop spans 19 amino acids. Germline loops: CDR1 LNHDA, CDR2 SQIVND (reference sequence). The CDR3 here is CASSIGRQGVASGANVLTF. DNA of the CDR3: TGTGCCAGTAGTATAGGGCGGCAGGGGGTAGCCTCTGGGGCCAACGTCCTGACTTTC.

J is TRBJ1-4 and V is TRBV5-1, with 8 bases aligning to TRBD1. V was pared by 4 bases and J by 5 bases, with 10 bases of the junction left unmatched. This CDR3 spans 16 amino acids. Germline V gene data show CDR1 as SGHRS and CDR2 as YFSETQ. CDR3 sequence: CASSSDRGGLNEKLFF. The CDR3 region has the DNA TGCGCCAGCAGCAGCGACAGGGGAGGACTGAATGAAAAACTGTTTTTT.

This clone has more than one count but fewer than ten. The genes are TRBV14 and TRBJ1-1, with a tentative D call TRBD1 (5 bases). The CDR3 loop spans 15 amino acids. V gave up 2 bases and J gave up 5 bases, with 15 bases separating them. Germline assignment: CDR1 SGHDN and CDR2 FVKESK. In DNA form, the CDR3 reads TGTGCCAGCAGCCAACGTGGACGGGGGAGTACTGAAGCTTTCTTT. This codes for CASSQRGRGSTEAFF.

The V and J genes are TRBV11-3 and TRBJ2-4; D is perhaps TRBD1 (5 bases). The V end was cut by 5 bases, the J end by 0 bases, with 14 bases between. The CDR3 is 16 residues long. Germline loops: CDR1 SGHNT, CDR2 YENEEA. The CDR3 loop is CASSHRQSLAKNIQYF. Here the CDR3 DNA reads TGTGCCAGCAGCCATCGACAGTCCCTAGCCAAAAACATTCAGTACTTC.